This is a list of T cell receptor beta chains from one sample in a study of Ad26.COV2.S vaccination and SARS-CoV-2 variants. Here immunoSEQ multiplex PCR was the method, and the copy in TCRdb shows in-frame clones only, minus some. The sample comprises a few hundred thousand clones, over 75% of which are singletons, and 3.6% rests with the top ten. The sequencing here drew on peripheral blood, taken in a trial of Ad26.COV2.S vaccine versus placebo. The receptors stem from a person between 18 and 60 years old who received the Ad26.COV2.S COVID-19 vaccine or a placebo. CDR3s include the opening cysteine and the closing phenylalanine or tryptophan. D genes are given only for firm matches. Clone size is not always given. Where it is, it says once, few, many or a class for expanded clones.

d_gene,abundance,v_gene,j_gene,CDR3nt,CDR3aa
TRBD2,NA,TRBV7-2,TRBJ2-1,TGTGCCAGCAGCCAGACTAGCGGGGGGGCCGGCAATGAGCAGTTCTTC,CASSQTSGGAGNEQFF
NA,NA,TRBV4-2,TRBJ2-7,TGTGCCAGCAGCCAGGCTACCAATCCTGGCGAGCAGTACTTC,CASSQATNPGEQYF
TRBD1,NA,TRBV19,TRBJ1-5,TGTGCCAGTAGTTACGGTGGCAGGGGGAGCAATCAGCCCCAGCATTTT,CASSYGGRGSNQPQHF
NA,NA,TRBV7-9,TRBJ2-2,TGTGCCAGCAGCTTAGAAGGGGTCCCTTCGAACACCGGGGAGCTGTTTTTT,CASSLEGVPSNTGELFF
NA,NA,TRBV10-1,TRBJ2-3,TGCGCCAGCAGTGATCGCCACACAGATACGCAGTATTTT,CASSDRHTDTQYF
NA,once,TRBV3-1/TRBV3-2,TRBJ2-5,TGTGCCAGCAGCCTTCAGGGGCAAGAGACCCAGTACTTC,CASSLQGQETQYF
NA,NA,TRBV19,TRBJ2-5,TGTGCCAGCAGCCGAGCGGCCCTTGGACAAGAGACCCAGTACTTC,CASSRAALGQETQYF
TRBD1,NA,TRBV7-2,TRBJ1-6,TGTGCCAGCAGCTTGGGGACAGCCAATTCACCCCTCCACTTT,CASSLGTANSPLHF
NA,few,TRBV7-2,TRBJ2-5,TGTGCCAGCAGCTTATTGGGGGGGCAGGAGACCCAGTACTTC,CASSLLGGQETQYF
TRBD1,NA,TRBV10-3,TRBJ1-2,TGTGCCATCAGTGAGACTGGACAGGGAAGAGGCTACACCTTC,CAISETGQGRGYTF
NA,NA,TRBV7-9,TRBJ2-2,TGTGCCAGCAGCGAGCAGGCGAACACCGGGGAGCTGTTTTTT,CASSEQANTGELFF
NA,NA,TRBV28,TRBJ2-7,TGTGCCAGCAGGTTTAAGGGTGACGAGCAGTACTTC,CASRFKGDEQYF
NA,few,TRBV2,TRBJ1-4,TGTGCCAGCAGCCCGGAAGGGTCTTGGGGTGAAAAACTGTTTTTT,CASSPEGSWGEKLFF
NA,NA,TRBV27,TRBJ2-1,TGTGCCAGCAGTCCTAGGTTAATAGACTACCTATACAATGAGCAGTTCTTC,CASSPRLIDYLYNEQFF
TRBD1,NA,TRBV9,TRBJ1-2,TGTGCCAGCAGCGTAGAGAGGACAGGGGGCTCCTATGGCTACACCTTC,CASSVERTGGSYGYTF
NA,NA,TRBV6-1,TRBJ1-2,TGTGCCAGCAGTGAAGCAGGGCCACATGGCTACACCTTC,CASSEAGPHGYTF